This T cell receptor (beta chain) was captured by sequencing in a study of shared clonotypes between healthy human individuals (TCRdb year 2020). In terms of the full investigation: A couple of women and three men aged 18 to 49 years were included in the cohort. To estimate repertoire size and how much clonotype sharing occurs between individuals, the study deeply sequenced the blood TCR repertoires of about five healthy adults. Per donor, leukapheresis produced somewhere between about 0.94 and 10 billion PBMCs. For each donor, three plates each were used for CD4 naive and CD4 memory, two plates were used for CD8 naive, and one plate was used for CD8 memory. Libraries were prepared and TCR repertoires were sequenced by different laboratories using diverse techniques, in order to increase sequencing depth and limit assay-specific biases.

CD8 naive samples were obtained by positive selection for CCR7 among CD45RO-negative cells, yielding a CD45RA+CCR7+ population from which TemRA cells were excluded. Healthy HIV-negative adults with no recently reported acute infections or vaccinations were included as donors. Only Caucasian adults living in Nashville, Tennessee, USA were represented among the donors. Blood was collected by leukapheresis, and PBMCs were isolated by Ficoll-Histopaque density gradient centrifugation and then cryopreserved in liquid nitrogen vapor phase. Analytical flow cytometry was used to check the purity and quantity of every magnetically sorted T cell population. Each sorted fraction had its genomic DNA isolated and then quantified by UV absorbance on a Nanodrop 2000c. The CDR3 numbers 15 residues from cysteine through phenylalanine. Only the CDR3 DNA stays, 45 bases, in frame from base 1. The germline V gene encodes CDR1 MGHRA and CDR2 YSYEKL. The germline V end is reduced by 5 bases and the J end by 3 bases; junction bases left unmatched: 5.

As to this clone: What antigen it recognizes has not been identified. The input lacks base qualities; no much larger clone sits a single base away.

Here is what the overall study found, with its caveats: Compared with non-shared clonotypes, clonotypes shared by all four sorted-subset donors had higher generation probabilities. Sharing across a few donors was observed for around 4.8% of naive CD4, 3% to 3.5% of naive CD8, 2.3% of memory CD4, and approximately 0.41% of memory CD8 clonotypes. The genetic and exposure-history diversity represented was limited by the small number of donors. Sampling was restricted to blood, and TCR repertoires in tissues likely differ from the TCR repertoires found in blood. Pairwise subsampling led to the expectation that sequencing depth would affect the degree of clonotype sharing among donors. Larger estimated clonotype richness was generally found for naive subsets than for memory subsets. Even with the large sequencing depth, rarefaction of the sorted-subset datasets indicated that sequencing was incomplete.

TCR CDR3 regions were amplified from genomic DNA by multiplex PCR using the deep immunoSEQ assay. Extracted genomic DNA from each cell subset was distributed evenly across all wells of several immunoSEQ 96-well plates, and each plate was treated as a replicate. For sorted subsets, roughly 200 ng of genomic DNA, equivalent to around 31,000 T cell genomes, went into each replicate PCR. Purified libraries were quantified with a Qubit 3.0 fluorometer, sized on a Bioanalyzer 2100, and re-quantified with the KAPA Library Quantification kit. Every immunoSEQ 96-well plate was sequenced on a dedicated single-read 150-cycle Illumina NextSeq 550 flow cell. The authors' pipeline ran thus. Because the immunoSEQ output held only junctional sequences and lacked quality scores, the filtering could not match the filtering applied to full-length reads. Sequences were annotated with PyIR, a Python wrapper for IgBLAST v1.9, and V/J genes and CDR3 were assigned using IMGT germline references. Reads were removed for weak V/J assignments (E-value above 1e-6), missing CDR3, stop codons, out-of-frame junctions, or ambiguous translated residues. A V3J clonotype was defined by an identical inferred V gene, J gene, and CDR3 amino acid sequence. Percentage overlap between repertoires was calculated by dividing the number of shared unique clonotypes by the size of the smaller repertoire. RTK rarefaction, the Chao1 estimator, and Recon v2.1 estimates of unobserved clonotypes were used to assess repertoire richness. For all TCRbeta clonotypes obtained by the gDNA method from four donors, generation probabilities were computed with OLGA. Entries here come from immuneACCESS through TCRdb and include only in-frame sequences with V and J called. Some clones fail to appear in such tables; in the studies checked, an unresolved V gene covers under half of the shortfall, and the cause of the remainder is unknown. V, J and clone size reflect that table, while D and trimming were determined from the DNA. Within this sample are over 2 million clones, with around 96% of them counted one time only. About 1.1% of the sample goes to the ten largest clones.

The sequence links TRBV4-1 to TRBJ2-7; TRBD2 aligns with 12 central bases. Sample: naive CD8+ T cells sorted from blood. In the paper's terms, the cell subset or site label means: CD45RA+CCR7+. The origin of this receptor is a man aged 18 to 29 in good health. CDR3 region: CASSWASGRDYEQYF. The DNA sequence is given as TGCGCCAGCAGCTGGGCTAGCGGGAGGGACTACGAGCAGTACTTC.